This entry features one TCR beta chain sequence. This clone was detected a few times. The antigen it binds to is not known. Base qualities were left out, and no much larger clone turns up one base away. From the cysteine through the phenylalanine, the CDR3 covers 13 amino acids. Only CDR3 DNA is held: 39 bases, read in frame from base 1. CDR1 and CDR2, per the germline V gene (reference sequence), are LNHDA and SQIVND. Trimming takes 4 bases from V and 1 base from J, and the germline ends sit 8 bases apart. Whole blood was collected in K2EDTA tubes by collaborating institutions according to the institutions' own protocols. Collaborator samples were shipped for TCRbeta analysis as frozen whole blood, isolated PBMCs, or DNA extracted from either sample type. TCRbeta CDR3 regions were amplified from genomic DNA using the immunoSEQ Assay, a bias-controlled multiplex PCR. In the authors' own workflow: Within the assay, amplification of reference gene primers was used to estimate how many nucleated cells each sample contained. Sequence reads were collapsed and filtered to measure the absolute abundance of every unique TCRbeta CDR3 rearrangement. For each sample, productive Simpson clonality was calculated as the square root of Simpson's diversity index over productive rearrangements. This immuneACCESS table, as held by TCRdb, lists in-frame sequences with V and J called but not all clones. Of the missing ones, under half trace to an unresolved V gene in checked studies; the others have no known cause. V and J calls plus clone size are reproduced from that table; the DNA served to infer D and trimming. The sample table shows about 360,000 clones, and more than 85% are seen once. The ten largest clones capture around 3% of the sample.

The record originates from a study of blood T cell repertoires in COVID-19 (dated by TCRdb to the early 2020s). Regarding the complete study: The collaborator samples originated in the United States, Italy and Spain and spanned the acute and convalescent phases of COVID-19. The repertoires were released in a freely available public database intended as a resource for research on the immune response to SARS-CoV-2. The dataset comprised deeply sampled blood TCRbeta repertoires from subjects exposed to, actively infected with, or recovered from COVID-19. HLA class I and class II types, where available, came from metadata supplied by the sample provider rather than from assay-based typing. The samples were drawn from the first 160 participants of the ongoing ImmuneRACE study and from over 950 subjects provided by 6 global collaborators. The material from the prospective study consisted of cDNA or gDNA derived from T cells, B-cell-depleted T cells, or PBMCs. The sample metadata nearly always contained a de-identified subject ID, COVID-19 status, age in years and sex.

The paper as a whole reports these results and caveats: The amount of clinical and demographic metadata varied by source and participant and was provided uncurated.

This TCR was sampled from a human donor in a cohort sampled during active COVID-19. The rearranged chain carries TRBV19 and TRBJ2-7; no D gene is confidently identified. The sequenced sample consisted of peripheral blood. The sequence in DNA is TGTGCCAGTAGTACAGGCCCTTCCTACGAGCAGTACTTC. Its translation is CASSTGPSYEQYF.